The 12 T cell receptor beta chains listed next were all sequenced from one sample in a study of T-cell reconstitution after alpha-beta-depleted transplantation in children. Unique molecular identifiers were built into the TCRbeta library. Via MiXCR, TCRdb re-called the PCR reads, giving one row per CDR3 protein. The sample has around 800,000 distinct CDR3 sequences; 15% to 20% are singletons. Sample: PBMCs, mostly from graft donor cells, taken 360 days after TCRalphabeta/CD19-depleted stem cell transplant. The receptors were sampled from a male patient between 10 and 17 years old who had a stem cell transplant for acute lymphoblastic leukemia, so the T cells may come from the graft donor.

This clonotype came up many times. The gene calls are TRBV12-3 or TRBV12-4 and TRBJ2-3; D unclear. The CDR3 runs to 15 residues. Trimming took 7 bases from V and 11 from J, leaving 25 bases between them. In DNA, the CDR3 is TGTGCCAGCACGCCACCGGGCCTCAATCTACAAAGGCAGTATTTT. Translation: CASTPPGLNLQRQYF.

The rearrangement uses TRBV5-6 and TRBJ2-3; tentative D call: TRBD2 (5 bases). The CDR3 sequence is 18 residues long. Germline CDR1 reads SGHDT; CDR2 reads YYEEEE. Trimming shortened V by 0 bases and J by 0 bases, and 17 bases separated the two germline ends. CDR3 in amino acids: CASSLVWARRASTDTQYF. The CDR3 DNA sequence: TGTGCCAGCAGCTTGGTGTGGGCCAGGCGGGCTAGCACAGATACGCAGTATTTT.

This clonotype came up a few times. This chain joins TRBV3-1 and TRBJ2-2, with a possible D match to TRBD1 (6 bases). V shed 3 bases and J shed 3 bases, with 14 bases lying between them. The germline V gene has CDR1 LGHDT and CDR2 YNNKEL (reference sequence). This CDR3 contains 16 residues. CDR3 loop: CASSHTTGFDTGELFF. DNA of the CDR3: TGTGCCAGCAGCCACACAACAGGGTTTGACACCGGGGAGCTGTTTTTT.

The CDR3 DNA reads as TGCGCCAGCCAAACCGCCGCGGGACTGATCACCGGGGAGCTGTTTTTT. Translation: CASQTAAGLITGELFF. The J gene is TRBJ2-2, the V gene TRBV5-1; possibly TRBD2 for D (6 bases). There are 16 residues in the CDR3. V was trimmed by 7 bases and J by 4 bases, leaving 20 bases between them. Looked up from germline, CDR1 is SGHRS and CDR2 is YFSETQ.

The chain joins TRBV18 to TRBJ1-2; D is perhaps TRBD1 (6 bases). V lost 0 bases to trimming and J lost 8 bases, with 16 bases between them. In germline, CDR1 is KGHSH, CDR2 LQKENI. CDR3 length: 15 amino acids. The CDR3 sequence is CASSPPGADFWGYTF. The CDR3, as DNA: TGTGCCAGCTCACCACCGGGGGCGGATTTTTGGGGCTACACCTTC. The full variable domain, rest sourced from reference TRBV18 and TRBJ1-2, is NAGVMQNPRHLVRRRGQEARLRCSPMKGHSHVYWYRQLPEEGLKFMVYLQKENIIDESGMPKERFSAEFPKEGPSILRIQQVVRGDSAAYFCASSPPGADFWGYTFGSGTRLTVV.

CDR3 nucleotides: TGCGCCAGCAGCCAAGACTGGAAACTAGCGGGAGGGCCGAGGAGCACCGGGGAGCTGTTTTTT. Translation gives CASSQDWKLAGGPRSTGELFF. V is TRBV4-1 and J is TRBJ2-2, with 13 bases lining up with TRBD2. The CDR3 loop spans 21 amino acids. The junction had 14 bases not matched to a gene; V was cut back by 0 bases and J by 4 bases. Germline CDR1 is MGHRA and CDR2 is YSYEKL.

At least ten counts were recorded for this clonotype. V is TRBV12-3 or TRBV12-4 and J is TRBJ2-7, with 14 bases fitting TRBD2. V lost 4 bases, J lost 4 bases, and 12 bases stayed unmatched. The CDR3 is made up of 18 amino acids. CDR3 sequence: CASSSPSRLAGGRYEQYF. The CDR3 DNA sequence: TGTGCCAGCAGTTCTCCCTCTCGACTAGCGGGAGGGAGGTACGAGCAGTACTTC.

In this sample, this clonotype turned up many times. The chain couples TRBV20-1 to TRBJ1-1; D is unclear. CDR3 length: 11 amino acids. V lost 4 bases and J lost 1, with 4 bases in between. The germline V gene encodes CDR1 DFQATT and CDR2 SNEGSKA (reference sequence). The CDR3 loop is CSATSNTEAFF. For the CDR3, the DNA is TGCAGTGCTACTTCGAACACTGAAGCTTTCTTT.

The chain has TRBV12-5 and TRBJ1-1, with TRBD1 matching 9 bases. The CDR3 is 16 amino acids. V lost 1 base, J lost 1 base, and 4 bases stayed unmatched. Germline CDR1 and CDR2: LGHNT and FRNRAP. CDR3 sequence: CASGLALGQGNTEAFF. The CDR3 DNA is TGTGCTAGTGGTTTGGCATTGGGACAGGGGAACACTGAAGCTTTCTTT.

There are a few counts of this clonotype. The chain recombines TRBV27 with TRBJ2-1; either TRBD1 or TRBD2 may supply D (5 bases each). CDR1 MNHEY and CDR2 SMNVEV come from the germline V gene (reference sequence). The CDR3 has 15 amino acids. Trimming shortened V by 7 bases and J by 4 bases, and 17 bases separated the two germline ends. Written as DNA, the CDR3 is TGTGCCAGCACCGTGGGACCAAACCTGTACAATGAGCAGTTCTTC. It encodes CASTVGPNLYNEQFF.

This clonotype was seen only once. The chain uses TRBV5-1 and TRBJ2-7; 9 positions match TRBD1. The trim removed 3 bases at V and 4 bases at J, leaving 5 bases unmatched. Germline CDR1 SGHRS, CDR2 YFSETQ. The CDR3 is made up of 14 amino acids. In DNA, the CDR3 is TGCGCCAGCAGCTCAACAGGGGGCCGGTACGAGCAGTACTTC. Amino acids: CASSSTGGRYEQYF. The full variable domain, in which reference TRBV5-1 and TRBJ2-7 provide the parts outside the CDR3, is KAGVTQTPRYLIKTRGQQVTLSCSPISGHRSVSWYQQTPGQGLQFLFEYFSETQRNKGNFPGRFSGRQFSNSRSEMNVSTLELGDSALYLCASSSTGGRYEQYFGPGTRLTVT.

This clonotype turned up a few times. CDR3 region: CASSIIPGLAGGASYNEQFF. The CDR3 DNA reads as TGTGCCAGCAGCATCATTCCGGGACTAGCGGGAGGTGCCTCCTACAATGAGCAGTTCTTC. V usage is TRBV2 and J usage is TRBJ2-1; 15 bases agree with TRBD2. The CDR3 consists of 20 residues. V gave up 6 bases and J gave up 0 bases; unmatched junction bases: 12. The germline V gene has CDR1 SNHLY and CDR2 FYNNEI.